The rows below give T cell receptor beta chains drawn from one sample of a study of shared clonotypes between healthy human individuals. TCRdb's copy holds only in-frame clones and misses some; the assay was immunoSEQ multiplex PCR. The profile shows roughly 890,000 clones, about 91% of them singletons. Sequenced sample: naive CD8+ T cells sorted from blood. These receptor sequences come from a man aged 30-40 years in good health. CDR3s include the opening cysteine and the closing phenylalanine or tryptophan. The D gene is left open where the match is weak. Some rows have no size entry. The others give once, few or many, or a class for an expanded clone.

D gene	V gene	clone size	J gene	CDR3 DNA	CDR3 protein
NA	TRBV27	NA	TRBJ1-5	TGTGCCAGCAGTTTGCGGAATAGCAATCAGCCCCAGCATTTT	CASSLRNSNQPQHF
TRBD2	TRBV7-2	NA	TRBJ2-7	TGTGCCAGCAGCCATTCAGCGGGAGAGTACGAGCAGTACTTC	CASSHSAGEYEQYF
NA	TRBV9	NA	TRBJ2-5	TGTGCCAGCAGCGTCTTTGGAGGGGATCAAGAGACCCAGTACTTC	CASSVFGGDQETQYF
NA	TRBV7-9	NA	TRBJ2-7	TGTGCCAGCAGCTATTTTGTAACCGAGCAGTACTTC	CASSYFVTEQYF
NA	TRBV7-8	NA	TRBJ1-1	TGTGCCAGCAGCTTATTTGGAAGGGCTGAAGCTTTCTTT	CASSLFGRAEAFF
TRBD2	TRBV4-1	once	TRBJ2-7	TGCGCCAGCAGCCCCGGGACTAGCGGGAGTCGCCTCTACGAGCAGTACTTC	CASSPGTSGSRLYEQYF
TRBD2	TRBV11-2	NA	TRBJ2-1	TGTGCCAGCAGCTTAGATGAGCGGGGACTTTACAATGAGCAGTTCTTC	CASSLDERGLYNEQFF
NA	TRBV7-9	once	TRBJ2-7	TGTGCCAGCAGCTCCCCCCTCCTGGACGAGCAGTACTTC	CASSSPLLDEQYF
TRBD2	TRBV28	NA	TRBJ2-1	TGTGCCAGCAGTTTACGCCTAGCGGACAATGAGCAGTTCTTC	CASSLRLADNEQFF
NA	TRBV29-1	NA	TRBJ1-1	TGCAGCGTAAGGCGGGGGGGAATCACTGAAGCTTTCTTT	CSVRRGGITEAFF
TRBD2	TRBV19	NA	TRBJ2-3	TGTGCCAGTAGGACGGGACTAGCGTACACAGATACGCAGTATTTT	CASRTGLAYTDTQYF
TRBD2	TRBV27	few	TRBJ2-1	TGTGCCAGCAAACCCGGACTAGCGGGAACCTACAATGAGCAGTTCTTC	CASKPGLAGTYNEQFF
NA	TRBV27	NA	TRBJ1-5	TGTGCCAGCAGTCCGGGACGCAATCAGCCCCAGCATTTT	CASSPGRNQPQHF
NA	TRBV7-9	NA	TRBJ2-3	TGTGCCAGCAGGCGGATGACTACCGAGGAAACAGATACGCAGTATTTT	CASRRMTTEETDTQYF
NA	TRBV10-1	NA	TRBJ2-7	TGCGCCAGCAGTGAGGGTCCTAGAGGTCGCGAGCAGTACTTC	CASSEGPRGREQYF
TRBD2	TRBV15	NA	TRBJ2-1	TGTGCCACCAGCAGAGTGACTAGCGGTGACAATGAGCAGTTCTTC	CATSRVTSGDNEQFF
NA	TRBV28	NA	TRBJ2-1	TGTGCCAGCACCGGACAGGTCAAGGAGGGTGAGCAGTTCTTC	CASTGQVKEGEQFF
TRBD2	TRBV11-3	NA	TRBJ2-1	TGTGCCAGCAGCTTAGGCGGGAGCAACTACAATGAGCAGTTCTTC	CASSLGGSNYNEQFF
NA	TRBV7-9	NA	TRBJ1-1	TGTGCCAGCAGCCCGACTGAGGCTAACACTGAAGCTTTCTTT	CASSPTEANTEAFF
NA	TRBV29-1	NA	TRBJ2-7	TGCAGCGTTGTCCCCGGGGATACTTACGAGCAGTACTTC	CSVVPGDTYEQYF
NA	TRBV5-4	NA	TRBJ2-3	TGTGCCAGCAGCTTGTCAGGGTCCGATACGCAGTATTTT	CASSLSGSDTQYF
TRBD1	TRBV9	NA	TRBJ2-7	TGTGCCAGCAGCGTCGGGCAGGGGGCTTCCTACGAGCAGTACTTC	CASSVGQGASYEQYF
TRBD1	TRBV7-9	NA	TRBJ1-2	TGTGCCAGCAGCTGGACAGGGAATGGCTATGGCTACACCTTC	CASSWTGNGYGYTF
TRBD2	TRBV4-1	NA	TRBJ2-3	TGCGCCAGCAGCCAAGAAAGGCTAGCGGGAGGGATAGATACGCAGTATTTT	CASSQERLAGGIDTQYF